The entry that follows covers one T cell receptor (beta chain) sequence. The CDR3 is 14 residues long. Germline CDR1 and CDR2: SQVTM and ANQGSEA. The trim removed 8 bases at V and 3 bases at J, leaving 8 bases unmatched. The data belong to a study of cytomegalovirus exposure and HLA in healthy donors. PCR employed 60 Vbeta and 13 Jbeta primers. Sequencing used immunoSEQ multiplex PCR; TCRdb keeps in-frame clones, though not all of them. This sample contains 130,000 or so clones. Sample: PBMCs. This chain connects TRBV29-1 to TRBJ2-1, with 9 bases aligning to TRBD2. The clonotype comes from a man aged 18 to 29 in good health and CMV-seronegative. This chain's CDR3 is CSLLTSGYYNEQFF. The DNA of the CDR3 is TGCAGCCTCCTGACTAGCGGCTACTACAATGAGCAGTTCTTC.